What follows are 9 T cell receptor beta chains derived from one specimen sequenced in a study of cytomegalovirus exposure and HLA in healthy donors. TCRdb keeps only in-frame clones here, not all; method: immunoSEQ multiplex PCR. The profile shows 150,000 or so clones, nearly 90% of them singletons. Sequenced: PBMCs. These TCRs come from a woman younger than 30 in good health and CMV-seropositive.

The V call is TRBV9, the J call TRBJ2-1; maybe TRBD1 (6 bases). There are 12 residues in the CDR3. Trimming cost V 4 bases and J 10 bases, with 12 bases left between them. CDR1 is SGDLS and CDR2 is YYNGEE in the germline V gene. The CDR3 loop is CASSPQRGEQFF. The CDR3 bases are TGTGCCAGCAGCCCCCAGAGGGGGGAGCAGTTCTTC. The full variable domain, its missing parts supplied by reference TRBV9 and TRBJ2-1, is DSGVTQTPKHLITATGQRVTLRCSPRSGDLSVYWYQQSLDQGLQFLIQYYNGEERAKGNILERFSAQQFPDLHSELNLSSLELGDSALYFCASSPQRGEQFFGPGTRLTVL.

CDR3 residues: CASSLAAAPGEQYF. The CDR3 nucleotides are TGTGCCAGCAGCTTGGCAGCGGCTCCGGGCGAGCAGTACTTC. This chain uses TRBV5-4 with TRBJ2-7; D possibly corresponds to TRBD2 (5 bases). Trimming pared 0 bases from V and 6 bases from J, leaving 13 bases between. The CDR3 extends over 14 amino acids. Germline CDR1 is SGHNT and CDR2 is YYREEE (reference sequence).

J is TRBJ2-5 and V is TRBV13; possibly TRBD2 for D (5 bases). The germline V and J ends were trimmed by 5 bases and 8 bases, with 18 bases remaining between them. This CDR3 spans 14 amino acids. The germline gives CDR1 PRHDT, CDR2 FYEKMQ (reference sequence). The CDR3 DNA sequence: TGTGCCAGCAGCGCCGAACACCTGAGGGAAACCCAGTACTTC. This gives the protein CASSAEHLRETQYF.

This rearrangement joins TRBV5-1 to TRBJ1-3, with TRBD1 as a possible D gene (5 bases). V lost 0 bases and J 0 bases, leaving 10 bases between the germline ends. The CDR3 loop spans 16 amino acids. Germline V CDR1 and CDR2: SGHRS, YFSETQ. The CDR3 spells CASSLVGPFSGNTIYF. Written as DNA, the CDR3 is TGCGCCAGCAGCTTGGTGGGGCCCTTCTCTGGAAACACCATATATTTT.

CDR3 sequence: CASTLATGLNEQFF. DNA for the CDR3: TGTGCCAGCACCCTCGCGACAGGGCTCAATGAGCAGTTCTTC. V usage is TRBV7-9 and J usage is TRBJ2-1; 7 bases align to TRBD1. V trimming: 7 bases; J trimming: 6 bases; junction bases outside the gene matches: 9. Germline CDR1 and CDR2: SEHNR and FQNEAQ (reference sequence). CDR3 length: 14 amino acids.

V is TRBV10-3 and J is TRBJ1-1, with D perhaps TRBD1 (6 bases). CDR1 is ENHRY and CDR2 is SYGVKD in the germline V gene. The CDR3 consists of 13 residues. Trimming took 4 bases from V and 2 from J, leaving 8 bases between them. CDR3 DNA sequence: TGTGCCATCAGTGGGGACACCAACACTGAAGCTTTCTTT. It encodes CAISGDTNTEAFF.

The chain employs TRBV28 and TRBJ2-5; TRBD2 matches 14 bases. Germline CDR1 and CDR2: MDHEN and SYDVKM. This CDR3 is built from 16 residues. Germline trimming cut 5 bases from V and 5 bases from J; bases unmatched to any gene: 7. In nucleotides, the CDR3 is TGTGCCAGCAGTACTCCGACTAGCGGGGGGGTGGAGACCCAGTACTTC. It translates to CASSTPTSGGVETQYF.

This chain uses TRBV29-1 with TRBJ2-5; 9 bases align to TRBD1. V was clipped by 3 bases and J by 4 bases; unmatched bases: 9. Germline lookup yields CDR1 SQVTM and CDR2 ANQGSEA. This CDR3 is built from 15 residues. CDR3 in amino acids: CSVEGQGTRVETQYF. CDR3 in DNA: TGCAGCGTTGAGGGACAGGGAACGAGAGTAGAGACCCAGTACTTC.

The V and J genes are TRBV9 and TRBJ1-2; 7 bases agree with TRBD1. The length of the CDR3 is 12 residues. Germline lookup yields CDR1 SGDLS and CDR2 YYNGEE. Unmatched junction bases numbered 2, after V lost 2 bases and J lost 7 bases. For the CDR3, the DNA is TGTGCCAGCAGCGTCCAGGGGGGTGGCTACACCTTC. It is translated as CASSVQGGGYTF.